This T cell receptor beta chain was sequenced in a study of blood T cell repertoires in COVID-19. In the study overall: PBMCs, B-cell-depleted T cells, or T cells provided the cDNA or gDNA that made up the material.

CDR1 is LGHNA and CDR2 is YNFKEQ in the germline V gene. The V and J ends lost 5 bases and 14 bases, in that order; junction bases with no gene match: 16. The CDR3 has 15 residues. Profiling relied on immunoSEQ multiplex PCR, and the TCRdb table lists in-frame clones only, not all of them. The table includes 80,000 to 100,000 clones, 86% detected once. The sample comprised peripheral blood. The chain employs TRBV4-2 and TRBJ1-4; 8 positions match TRBD1. This TCR came from a man aged 50 or older with acute or convalescent COVID-19. CDR3 coding DNA: TGTGCCAGCAGCGAAATACAGGGGGGCGGGAGCTGGCTGTTTTTT. It codes for CASSEIQGGGSWLFF.